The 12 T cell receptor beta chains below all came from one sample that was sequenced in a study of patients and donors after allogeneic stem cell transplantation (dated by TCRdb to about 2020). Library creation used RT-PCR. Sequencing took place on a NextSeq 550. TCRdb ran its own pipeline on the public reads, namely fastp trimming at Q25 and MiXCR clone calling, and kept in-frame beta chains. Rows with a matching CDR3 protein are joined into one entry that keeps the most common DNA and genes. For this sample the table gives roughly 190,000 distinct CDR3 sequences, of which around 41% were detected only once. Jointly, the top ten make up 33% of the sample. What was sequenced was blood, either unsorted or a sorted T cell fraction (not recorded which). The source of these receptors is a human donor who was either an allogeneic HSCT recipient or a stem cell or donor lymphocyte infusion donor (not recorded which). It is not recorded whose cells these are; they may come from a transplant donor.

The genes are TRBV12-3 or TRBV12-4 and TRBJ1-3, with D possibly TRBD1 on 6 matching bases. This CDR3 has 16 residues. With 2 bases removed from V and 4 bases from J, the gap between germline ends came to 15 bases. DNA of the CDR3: TGTGCCAGCAGTTTATCGATTACAGGGCTGGGAAACACCATATATTTT. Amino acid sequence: CASSLSITGLGNTIYF.

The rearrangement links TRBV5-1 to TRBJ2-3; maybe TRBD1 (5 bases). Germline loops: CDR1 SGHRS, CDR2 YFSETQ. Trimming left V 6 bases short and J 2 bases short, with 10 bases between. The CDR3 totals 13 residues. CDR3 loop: CASNLGATDTQYF. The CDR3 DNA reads TGCGCCAGCAATTTAGGGGCCACAGATACGCAGTATTTT.

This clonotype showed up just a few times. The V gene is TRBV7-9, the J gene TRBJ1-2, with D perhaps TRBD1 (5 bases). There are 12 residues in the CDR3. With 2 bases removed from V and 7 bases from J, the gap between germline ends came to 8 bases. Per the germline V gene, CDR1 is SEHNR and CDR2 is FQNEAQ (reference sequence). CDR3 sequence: CASSLPGRGYTF. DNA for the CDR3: TGTGCCAGCAGCTTACCAGGGCGTGGCTACACCTTC.

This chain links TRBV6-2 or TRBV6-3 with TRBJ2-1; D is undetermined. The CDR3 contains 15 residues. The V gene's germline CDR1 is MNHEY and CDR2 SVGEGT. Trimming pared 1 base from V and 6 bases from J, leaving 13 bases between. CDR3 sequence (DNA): TGTGCCAGCAGTTACTTGGGCGGCGTCGGCAATGAGCAGTTCTTC. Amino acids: CASSYLGGVGNEQFF.

The CDR3 loop reads CASSQTDEKLFF. The CDR3 DNA sequence: TGTGCCAGCAGCCAGACAGATGAAAAACTGTTTTTT. The chain carries TRBV4-2 and TRBJ1-4; a possible D gene is TRBD1 (5 bases). CDR1 is LGHNA, CDR2 YNFKEQ, per germline. Trimming shortened V by 3 bases and J by 6 bases, and 5 bases separated the two germline ends. This CDR3 contains 12 residues.

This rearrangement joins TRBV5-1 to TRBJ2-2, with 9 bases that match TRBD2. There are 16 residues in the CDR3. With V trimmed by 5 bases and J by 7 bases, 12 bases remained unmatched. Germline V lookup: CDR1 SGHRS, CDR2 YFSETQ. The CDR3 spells CASSLPREGLSGELFF. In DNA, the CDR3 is TGCGCCAGCAGTCTTCCGCGGGAGGGCCTTAGCGGGGAGCTGTTTTTT.

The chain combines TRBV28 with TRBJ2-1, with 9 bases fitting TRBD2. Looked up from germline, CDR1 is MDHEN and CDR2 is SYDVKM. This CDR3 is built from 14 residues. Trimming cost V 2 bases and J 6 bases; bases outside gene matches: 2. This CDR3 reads CASSLPSGTNEQFF. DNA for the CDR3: TGTGCCAGCAGTTTACCTAGCGGGACCAATGAGCAGTTCTTC.

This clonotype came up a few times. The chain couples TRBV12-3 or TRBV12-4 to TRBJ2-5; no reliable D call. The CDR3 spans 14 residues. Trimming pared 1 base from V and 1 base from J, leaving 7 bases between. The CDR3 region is CASSLGGRQETQYF. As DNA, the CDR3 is TGTGCCAGCAGTTTAGGGGGTCGCCAAGAGACCCAGTACTTC.

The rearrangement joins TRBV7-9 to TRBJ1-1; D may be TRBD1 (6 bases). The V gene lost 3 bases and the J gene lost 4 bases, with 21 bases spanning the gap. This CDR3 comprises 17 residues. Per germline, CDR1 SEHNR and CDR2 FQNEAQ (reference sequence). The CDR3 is CASSFEGCGRGGTEAFF. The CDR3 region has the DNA TGTGCCAGCAGCTTCGAGGGGTGTGGCAGGGGAGGCACTGAAGCTTTCTTT.

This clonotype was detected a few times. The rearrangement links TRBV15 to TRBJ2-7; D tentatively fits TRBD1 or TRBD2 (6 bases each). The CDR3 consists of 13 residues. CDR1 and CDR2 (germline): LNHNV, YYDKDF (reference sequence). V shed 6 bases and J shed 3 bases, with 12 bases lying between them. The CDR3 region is CATRKGGFYEQYF. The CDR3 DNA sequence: TGTGCCACCAGGAAGGGGGGTTTCTACGAGCAGTACTTC.

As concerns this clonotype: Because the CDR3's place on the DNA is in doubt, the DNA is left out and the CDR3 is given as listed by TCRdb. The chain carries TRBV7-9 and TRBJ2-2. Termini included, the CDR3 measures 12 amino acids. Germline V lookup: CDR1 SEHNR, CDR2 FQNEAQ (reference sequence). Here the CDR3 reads CASLFGAGELFF.

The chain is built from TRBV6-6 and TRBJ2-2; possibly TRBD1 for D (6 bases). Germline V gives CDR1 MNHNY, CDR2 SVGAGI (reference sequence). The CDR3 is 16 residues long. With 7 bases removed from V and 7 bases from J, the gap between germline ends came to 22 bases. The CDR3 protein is CASTLPRPGDIGELFF. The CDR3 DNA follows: TGTGCCAGCACCCTCCCACGGCCAGGGGATATCGGGGAGCTGTTTTTT.